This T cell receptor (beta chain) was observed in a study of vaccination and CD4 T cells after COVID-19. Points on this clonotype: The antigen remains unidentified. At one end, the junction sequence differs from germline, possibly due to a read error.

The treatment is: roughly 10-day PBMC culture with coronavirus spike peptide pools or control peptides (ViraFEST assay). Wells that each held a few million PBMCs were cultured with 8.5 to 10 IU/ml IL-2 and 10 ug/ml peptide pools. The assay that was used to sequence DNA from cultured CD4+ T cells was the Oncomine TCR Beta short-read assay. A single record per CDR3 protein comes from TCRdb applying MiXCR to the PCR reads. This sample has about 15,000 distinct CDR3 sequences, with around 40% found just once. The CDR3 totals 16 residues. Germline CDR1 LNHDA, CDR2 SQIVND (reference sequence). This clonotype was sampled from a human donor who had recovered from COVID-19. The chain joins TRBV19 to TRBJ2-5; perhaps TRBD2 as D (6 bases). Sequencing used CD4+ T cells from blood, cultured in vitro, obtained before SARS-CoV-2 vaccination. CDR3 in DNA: TGTGCCAGTAGTCCCGTGGGGGGAGGCCTCCAAGAGACCCGGTACTTC. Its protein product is CASSPVGGGLQETRYF.